These 5 T cell receptor beta chains came from one sample sequenced in a study of cytomegalovirus exposure and HLA in healthy donors (TCRdb year 2017). Library preparation employed the immunoSEQ multiplex PCR assay. For the multiplex PCR, a mixture combining 60 forward primers for TCR Vbeta segments and 13 reverse primers for TCR Jbeta segments was used. The source is immuneACCESS, and TCRdb retained only in-frame sequences with V and J called. Part of the clones is not carried over; for the studies checked, unresolved V genes explain less than half of this, and the remainder is unexplained. The table for this sample lists approximately 130,000 clones; around 75% of them were counted only once. The ten largest make up less than 4% of the sample. Sequences were obtained from PBMCs. All receptors come from a man younger than 45 in good health and CMV-seronegative.

The V gene is TRBV9, the J gene TRBJ2-3; maybe TRBD2 (5 bases). This CDR3 is 15 amino acids long. Trimming removed 0 bases at V and 5 bases at J, with 13 bases between. The germline gives CDR1 SGDLS, CDR2 YYNGEE. Written as DNA, the CDR3 is TGTGCCAGCAGCGTAGAAGAGCGACGGGGAGATACGCAGTATTTT. As protein: CASSVEERRGDTQYF.

V is TRBV6-5 and J is TRBJ2-1, with D unclear. Trimming cost V 7 bases and J 0 bases, with 10 bases left between them. In germline, CDR1 is MNHEY, CDR2 SVGAGI. The CDR3 spans 14 residues. In DNA form, the CDR3 reads TGTGCCAGCACTAGAAGAAACTCCTACAATGAGCAGTTCTTC. Encoded protein: CASTRRNSYNEQFF.

This clone was observed once. The chain combines TRBV7-6 with TRBJ2-7; TRBD1 aligns across 8 bases. CDR1 SGHVS and CDR2 FNYEAQ come from the germline V gene. The CDR3 extends over 15 amino acids. The trim removed 5 bases at V and 0 bases at J, leaving 6 bases unmatched. The CDR3: CASSTTQGASYEQYF. In DNA, the CDR3 is TGTGCCAGCAGCACCACGCAGGGGGCCTCCTACGAGCAGTACTTC.

J is TRBJ2-3 and V is TRBV5-1; TRBD1 matches at 11 bases. Germline V gene sequence: CDR1 SGHRS, CDR2 YFSETQ. This CDR3 spans 14 amino acids. The junction had 4 bases not matched to a gene; V was cut back by 4 bases and J by 6 bases. CDR3 nucleotides: TGCGCCAGCAGCATTGGACAGGGGGCGGATACGCAGTATTTT. It codes for CASSIGQGADTQYF.

V and J are TRBV7-3 and TRBJ2-1, with TRBD2 identical over 9 bases. After removal of 5 bases from V and 6 bases from J, the junction contained 8 bases not matched to a gene. Germline assignment: CDR1 SGHTA and CDR2 FQGTGA. The CDR3 is 15 amino acids. CDR3: CASSPLAGASNEQFF. CDR3 nucleotides: TGTGCCAGCAGCCCTTTAGCGGGGGCCTCCAATGAGCAGTTCTTC. Together with reference TRBV7-3 and TRBJ2-1, the CDR3 gives the full variable domain: GAGVSQTPSNKVTEKGKYVELRCDPISGHTALYWYRQSLGQGPEFLIYFQGTGAADDSGLPNDRFFAVRPEGSVSTLKIQRTERGDSAVYLCASSPLAGASNEQFFGPGTRLTVL.